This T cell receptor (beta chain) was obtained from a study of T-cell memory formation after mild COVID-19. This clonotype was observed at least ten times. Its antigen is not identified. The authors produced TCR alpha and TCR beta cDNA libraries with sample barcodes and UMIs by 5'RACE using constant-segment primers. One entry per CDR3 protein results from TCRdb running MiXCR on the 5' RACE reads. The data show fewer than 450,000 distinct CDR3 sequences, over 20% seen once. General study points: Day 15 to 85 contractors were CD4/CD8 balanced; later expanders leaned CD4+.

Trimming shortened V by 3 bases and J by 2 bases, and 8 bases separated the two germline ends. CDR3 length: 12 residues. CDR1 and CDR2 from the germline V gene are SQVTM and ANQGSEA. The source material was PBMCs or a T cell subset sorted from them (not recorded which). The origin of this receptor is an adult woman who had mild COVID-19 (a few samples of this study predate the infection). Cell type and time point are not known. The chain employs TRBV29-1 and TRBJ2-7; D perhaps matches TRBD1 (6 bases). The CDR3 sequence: CSVEDSAYEQYF. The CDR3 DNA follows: TGCAGCGTTGAGGACAGCGCCTACGAGCAGTACTTC.